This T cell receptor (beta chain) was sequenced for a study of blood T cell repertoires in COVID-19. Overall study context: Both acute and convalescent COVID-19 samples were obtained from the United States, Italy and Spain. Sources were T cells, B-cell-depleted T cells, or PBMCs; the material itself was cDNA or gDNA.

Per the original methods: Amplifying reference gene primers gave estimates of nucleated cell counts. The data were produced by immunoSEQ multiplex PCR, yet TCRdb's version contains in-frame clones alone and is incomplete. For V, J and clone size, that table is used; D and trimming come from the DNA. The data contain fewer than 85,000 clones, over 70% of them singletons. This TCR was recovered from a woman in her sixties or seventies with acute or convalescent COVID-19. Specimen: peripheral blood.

The CDR3 loop is CASSLEGGGAGETQYF. The CDR3 nucleotides are TGTGCCAGCAGCTTGGAAGGCGGGGGGGCAGGGGAGACCCAGTACTTC. The chain combines TRBV5-4 with TRBJ2-5; TRBD2 matches at 9 bases. The CDR3 loop spans 16 amino acids. The germline gives CDR1 SGHNT, CDR2 YYREEE (reference sequence). Unmatched junction bases numbered 8, after V lost 0 bases and J lost 5 bases.